This entry is about one T cell receptor (beta chain). Its antigen remains unknown. Time point noted: technical triplicate 2. These data originate in a study of neurological immune-mediated disorders. Study outcomes and limitations: HTLV-1-associated myelopathy displayed the greatest TCR clonal expansion, and multiple sclerosis exhibited the smallest, lower than that of healthy controls.

MiXCR was run by TCRdb on the 5' RACE reads, yielding one entry per CDR3 protein. This sample carries about 59,000 distinct CDR3 sequences, less than 25% of them seen once, and the ten largest clones take 4.6%. The sequence was obtained from a man aged 55 to 70 with HTLV-1-associated myelopathy (HAM/TSP). Source material: PBMCs.

CDR3 sequence reads: CASSPSSGSYEQYF. CDR3 coding DNA: TGTGCCAGCTCACCTTCTAGCGGGAGTTACGAGCAGTACTTC. The V and J genes are TRBV18 and TRBJ2-7; 10 bases map to TRBD2. The CDR3 length is 14 residues. CDR1 is KGHSH and CDR2 is LQKENI in the germline V gene. V gave up 3 bases and J gave up 4 bases; unmatched junction bases: 3.